The 14 T cell receptor beta chains presented below share a single source sample, sequenced in a study of sequential checkpoint blockade in melanoma. Generated by immunoSEQ multiplex PCR, the TCRdb table keeps only in-frame clones and is missing some. Found here are some 18,000 clones, about 69% of them singletons; the top ten hold 4% to 6%. The treatment was: randomized to nivolumab then ipilimumab (arm A) or the reverse (arm B). The material was tumor tissue (inferred from file names), obtained from a patient given nivolumab and ipilimumab in sequence. The receptors shown here come from a human donor with melanoma.

In its sample, this clone was seen a few times. The chain couples TRBV30 to TRBJ2-3, with unresolved D. Trimming shortened V by 2 bases and J by 6 bases, and 9 bases separated the two germline ends. Germline V gene lookup returns CDR1 GTSNPN and CDR2 SVGIG (reference sequence). This CDR3 is 12 amino acids long. CDR3 in amino acids: CAWSTVSDTQYF. The CDR3 bases are TGTGCCTGGAGTACCGTTTCTGATACGCAGTATTTT.

This clone was detected a few times. The rearrangement joins TRBV29-1 to TRBJ2-1; 8 positions match TRBD2. The junction had 10 bases not matched to a gene; V was cut back by 3 bases and J by 9 bases. The CDR3 loop spans 14 amino acids. In germline, CDR1 is SQVTM, CDR2 ANQGSEA. CDR3 sequence: CSVDPAGVLGEQFF. In DNA, the CDR3 is TGCAGCGTTGATCCAGCGGGGGTCCTGGGTGAGCAGTTCTTC.

The gene calls are TRBV5-1 and TRBJ2-1; 8 bases are shared with TRBD2. CDR3 length: 14 amino acids. Losses at the gene ends were 1 base for V and 5 bases for J; bases not matched to a gene: 2. Germline CDR1 SGHRS, CDR2 YFSETQ. CDR3 DNA sequence: TGCGCCAGCAGCTTGACTAGCGGTGACAATGAGCAGTTCTTC. Translating gives CASSLTSGDNEQFF.

The gene calls are TRBV9 and TRBJ2-1; D gene unclear. Per germline, CDR1 SGDLS and CDR2 YYNGEE. The CDR3 sequence is 15 residues long. With 3 bases removed from V and 7 bases from J, the gap between germline ends came to 17 bases. CDR3 in DNA: TGTGCCAGCAGCGCCCAGGTGGTCTTTTGGAATGAGCAGTTCTTC. It encodes CASSAQVVFWNEQFF.

V is TRBV18 and J is TRBJ2-4; TRBD2 matches at 10 bases. This CDR3 comprises 14 residues. Germline V gives CDR1 KGHSH, CDR2 LQKENI. V was clipped by 6 bases and J by 5 bases; unmatched bases: 4. CDR3 sequence: CASSGAGGQNIQYF. CDR3 nucleotides: TGTGCCAGCTCCGGAGCGGGGGGGCAAAACATTCAGTACTTC. Full variable domain (outside the CDR3, taken from reference TRBV18 and TRBJ2-4): NAGVMQNPRHLVRRRGQEARLRCSPMKGHSHVYWYRQLPEEGLKFMVYLQKENIIDESGMPKERFSAEFPKEGPSILRIQQVVRGDSAAYFCASSGAGGQNIQYFGAGTRLSVL.

This chain uses TRBV6-8 with TRBJ1-1, with D unresolved. Between the trimmed V and J ends, which lost 2 bases and 2 bases, there was a span of 6 bases. CDR1 and CDR2 (germline): MNHGY, SAAAGT. CDR3 length: 13 residues. CDR3 in amino acids: CASSYAGNTEAFF. CDR3 coding DNA: TGTGCCAGCAGTTACGCGGGAAACACTGAAGCTTTCTTT.

The gene calls are TRBV10-3 and TRBJ1-2; the match to TRBD1 covers 10 bases. Germline V gene sequence: CDR1 ENHRY, CDR2 SYGVKD. The CDR3 is 14 amino acids. V shed 11 bases, J shed 0 bases, and the junction held 6 bases outside the gene matches. The chain's CDR3 is CASRQGASNYGYTF. The CDR3 bases are TGTGCCTCTCGACAGGGGGCTTCTAACTATGGCTACACCTTC.

The rearrangement joins TRBV28 to TRBJ1-1; D is unresolved. Between the trimmed V and J ends, which lost 3 bases and 2 bases, there was a span of 16 bases. This CDR3 spans 16 amino acids. CDR1 and CDR2 (germline): MDHEN, SYDVKM. CDR3 residues: CASSLAVRVNNTEAFF. The CDR3 DNA sequence: TGTGCCAGCAGTTTGGCTGTTAGAGTCAATAACACTGAAGCTTTCTTT.

This clone was picked up one time. In DNA, the CDR3 is TGTGCCAGCCGGACAGCGGGGGGTTTAGAGACCCAGTACTTC. It specifies CASRTAGGLETQYF. The rearrangement joins TRBV9 to TRBJ2-5, with 9 nucleotides matching TRBD2. J was trimmed by 4 bases and V by 7 bases; bases with no gene match: 8. CDR3 length: 14 residues. Germline values: CDR1 SGDLS, CDR2 YYNGEE.

V gene TRBV5-1 combines with J gene TRBJ1-5, with TRBD1 matching 12 bases. The V gene end was trimmed by 4 bases and the J gene end by 4 bases; junction bases not matched to a gene: 3. This CDR3 contains 15 residues. CDR1 and CDR2 from the germline V gene are SGHRS and YFSETQ. The CDR3 region has the DNA TGCGCCAGCAGCCCGGGACAGGGGGCAAATCAGCCCCAGCATTTT. Translated: CASSPGQGANQPQHF.

The chain combines TRBV11-1 with TRBJ1-2; no definite D call. Germline CDR1 is SGHAT and CDR2 is FQDESV (reference sequence). This CDR3 spans 14 amino acids. The germline V and J ends were trimmed by 0 bases and 5 bases, with 10 bases remaining between them. The CDR3 is CASSLASQSYGYTF. Here the CDR3 DNA reads TGTGCCAGCAGCTTAGCATCCCAGTCTTATGGCTACACCTTC.

This chain uses TRBV11-3 with TRBJ2-7, with D perhaps TRBD1 (5 bases). Trimming took 6 bases from V and 7 from J, leaving 22 bases between them. Germline-derived CDR1 and CDR2 are SGHNT and YENEEA. This CDR3 contains 15 residues. This chain's CDR3 is CASSDIGGQVGEQYF. The CDR3 DNA is TGTGCCAGCAGTGATATAGGCGGACAAGTGGGGGAGCAGTACTTC.

J is TRBJ1-2 and V is TRBV10-1; tentatively, D is TRBD1 (6 bases). This CDR3 has 14 residues. CDR1 and CDR2 from the germline V gene are WNHNN and SYGVQD (reference sequence). The germline V and J ends were trimmed by 3 bases and 5 bases, with 13 bases remaining between them. CDR3 amino acids: CASSDTGTTYGYTF. The CDR3 DNA is TGCGCCAGCAGTGACACCGGGACAACTTATGGCTACACCTTC.

For the CDR3, the DNA is TGTGCCAGCAGCCAGAGAGCGGCAGATACGCAGTATTTT. Translation gives CASSQRAADTQYF. The chain couples TRBV14 to TRBJ2-3, with a possible D match to TRBD2 (5 bases). Germline CDR1 reads SGHDN; CDR2 reads FVKESK. V lost 3 bases to trimming and J lost 4 bases, with 8 bases between them. The length of the CDR3 is 13 residues. The whole variable domain, remainder taken from reference TRBV14 and TRBJ2-3, is EAGVTQFPSHSVIEKGQTVTLRCDPISGHDNLYWYRRVMGKEIKFLLHFVKESKQDESGMPNNRFLAERTGGTYSTLKVQPAELEDSGVYFCASSQRAADTQYFGPGTRLTVL.